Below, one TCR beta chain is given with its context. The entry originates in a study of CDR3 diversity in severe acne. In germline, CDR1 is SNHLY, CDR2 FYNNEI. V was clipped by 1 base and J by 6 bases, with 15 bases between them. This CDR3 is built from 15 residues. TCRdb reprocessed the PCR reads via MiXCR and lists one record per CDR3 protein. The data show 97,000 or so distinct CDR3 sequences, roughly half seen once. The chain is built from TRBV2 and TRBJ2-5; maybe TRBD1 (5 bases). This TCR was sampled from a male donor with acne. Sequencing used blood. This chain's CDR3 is CASSEGGQGGKTQYF. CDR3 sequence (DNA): TGTGCCAGCAGTGAAGGAGGCCAGGGTGGGAAGACCCAGTACTTC.